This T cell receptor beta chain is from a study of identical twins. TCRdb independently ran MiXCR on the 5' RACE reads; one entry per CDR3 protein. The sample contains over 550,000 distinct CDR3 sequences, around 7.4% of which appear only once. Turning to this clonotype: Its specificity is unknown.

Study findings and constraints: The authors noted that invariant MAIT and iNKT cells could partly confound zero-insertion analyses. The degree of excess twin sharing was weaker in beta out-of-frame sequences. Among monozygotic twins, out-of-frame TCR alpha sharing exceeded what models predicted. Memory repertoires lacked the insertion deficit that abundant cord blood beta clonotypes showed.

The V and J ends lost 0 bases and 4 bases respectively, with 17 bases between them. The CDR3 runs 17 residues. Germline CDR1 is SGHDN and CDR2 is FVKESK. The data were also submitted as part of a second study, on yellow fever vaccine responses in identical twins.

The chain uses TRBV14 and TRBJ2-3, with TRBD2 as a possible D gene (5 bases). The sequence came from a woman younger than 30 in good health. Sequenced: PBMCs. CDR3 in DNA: TGTGCCAGCAGCCAAGACTTTGTGGGAGCGGCGTCAGATACGCAGTATTTT. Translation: CASSQDFVGAASDTQYF.